This T cell receptor (beta chain) emerged from a study of neoadjuvant anti-PD-1 for oral cavity cancer. Trimming left V 0 bases short and J 4 bases short, with 7 bases between. Germline assignment: CDR1 SGHNT and CDR2 YYREEE (reference sequence). This CDR3 is built from 13 residues. The repertoire was sequenced with immunoSEQ multiplex PCR; TCRdb's copy has only in-frame clones and lacks some. The sample contains approximately 17,000 clones, more than 70% of which appear only once. The input for sequencing was PBMCs, taken before nivolumab (anti-PD-1) treatment. The V call is TRBV5-4, the J call TRBJ1-2; D uncertain. This clonotype was obtained from a person aged 35 to 85 with oral cavity squamous cell carcinoma. The CDR3 coding sequence is TGTGCCAGCAGCTTGGACACCCTCTATGGCTACACCTTC. This sequence encodes CASSLDTLYGYTF.